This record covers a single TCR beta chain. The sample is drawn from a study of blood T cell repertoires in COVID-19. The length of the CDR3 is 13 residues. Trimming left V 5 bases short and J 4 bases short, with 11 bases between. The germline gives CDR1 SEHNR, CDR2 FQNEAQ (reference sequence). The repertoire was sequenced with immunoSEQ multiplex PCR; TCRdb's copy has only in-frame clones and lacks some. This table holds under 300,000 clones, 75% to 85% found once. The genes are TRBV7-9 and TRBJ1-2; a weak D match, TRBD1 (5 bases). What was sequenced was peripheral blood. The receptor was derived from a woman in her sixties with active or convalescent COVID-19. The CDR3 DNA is TGTGCCAGCAGCCCACAGACAGCCTATGGCTACACCTTC. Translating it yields CASSPQTAYGYTF.